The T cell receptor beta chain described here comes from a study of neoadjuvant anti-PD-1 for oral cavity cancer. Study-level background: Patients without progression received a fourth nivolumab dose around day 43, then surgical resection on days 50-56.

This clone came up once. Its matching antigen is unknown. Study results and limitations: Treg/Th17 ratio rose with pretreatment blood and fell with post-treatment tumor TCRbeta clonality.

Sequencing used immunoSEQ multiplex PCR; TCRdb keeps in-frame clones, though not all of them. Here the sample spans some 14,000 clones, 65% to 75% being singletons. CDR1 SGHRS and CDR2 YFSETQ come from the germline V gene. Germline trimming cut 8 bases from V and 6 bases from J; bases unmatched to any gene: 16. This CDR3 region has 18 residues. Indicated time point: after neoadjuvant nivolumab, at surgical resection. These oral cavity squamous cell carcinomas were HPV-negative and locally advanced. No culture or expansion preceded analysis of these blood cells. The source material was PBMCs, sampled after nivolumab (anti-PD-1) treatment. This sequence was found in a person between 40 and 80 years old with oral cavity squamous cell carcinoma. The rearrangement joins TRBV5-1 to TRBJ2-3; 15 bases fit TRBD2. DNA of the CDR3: TGCGCCAGTCAAGGACAGCGGACTAGCGGGAGGGCCGGGGATACGCAGTATTTT. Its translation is CASQGQRTSGRAGDTQYF.